These 27 T cell receptor beta chains share one sample of origin, sequenced in a study of identical twins. In TCRdb, the 5' RACE reads were re-called with MiXCR into one record per CDR3 protein. Of hundreds of thousands of distinct CDR3 sequences in the sample, around 8.8% were seen once. This sample was also put to use in a study of yellow fever vaccine responses in identical twins.

Source material: memory (CD45RO+) T cells sorted from blood. These receptors all stem from a young woman in good health.

This clonotype was observed a handful of times. The V gene is TRBV10-3, the J gene TRBJ2-1; 9 bases are a match to TRBD1. The CDR3 is 15 amino acids. V was clipped by 7 bases and J by 2 bases; unmatched bases: 6. The V gene's germline CDR1 is ENHRY and CDR2 SYGVKD. The DNA for the CDR3 is TGTGCCATCAAATTGACAGGGGGTGCCTACAATGAGCAGTTCTTC. Amino acids: CAIKLTGGAYNEQFF.

The chain joins TRBV28 to TRBJ2-5; D tentatively fits TRBD1 or TRBD2 (5 bases each). The V end was cut by 5 bases, the J end by 4 bases, with 14 bases between. The CDR3 runs 14 residues. Germline values: CDR1 MDHEN, CDR2 SYDVKM. For the CDR3, the DNA is TGTGCCAGCAGTCCGGGACGCAGATCAGAGACCCAGTACTTC. Protein: CASSPGRRSETQYF.

The rearrangement links TRBV6-1 to TRBJ2-5; D possibly matches TRBD1 or TRBD2 (5 bases each). This CDR3 has 14 residues. Trimming left V 5 bases short and J 2 bases short, with 12 bases between. Germline V lookup: CDR1 MNHNS, CDR2 SASEGT. DNA for the CDR3: TGTGCCAGCAGTCCGGGACCATTACAAGAGACCCAGTACTTC. This sequence encodes CASSPGPLQETQYF.

This clonotype has a handful of counts. The chain carries TRBV14 and TRBJ1-2; no reliable D call. The germline V and J ends were trimmed by 1 base and 5 bases, with 5 bases remaining between them. This CDR3 has 12 amino acids. Germline values: CDR1 SGHDN, CDR2 FVKESK. In DNA, the CDR3 is TGTGCCAGCAGCCAAGGCCTTTATGGCTACACCTTC. It codes for CASSQGLYGYTF.

J is TRBJ1-2 and V is TRBV28, with a tentative D call TRBD1 (6 bases). This CDR3 region has 15 residues. V lost 1 base and J 4 bases, leaving 13 bases between the germline ends. Per germline, CDR1 MDHEN and CDR2 SYDVKM. The CDR3 sequence: CASSLYSDRPYGYTF. CDR3 nucleotides: TGTGCCAGCAGTTTATATTCGGACAGACCCTATGGCTACACCTTC.

For this clonotype: One junction end disagrees with the germline gene, perhaps due to a read error. CDR3 in DNA: TGTGCCAGCAGCCCAAGACCGACAGGGGAGCTGGTTTTT. This gives the protein CASSPRPTGELVF. The gene calls are TRBV9 and TRBJ2-2; TRBD1 agrees at 8 bases. Germline V gene lookup returns CDR1 SGDLS and CDR2 YYNGEE. The CDR3 runs 13 residues.

This clonotype was seen more than once but under ten times. The CDR3 region has the DNA TGTGCCAGCAGTTCCGGGACAGGCCTTAATCAGCCCCAGCATTTT. This codes for CASSSGTGLNQPQHF. This chain links TRBV27 with TRBJ1-5; 8 bases line up with TRBD1. The CDR3 runs 15 residues. CDR1 is MNHEY and CDR2 is SMNVEV in the germline V gene (reference sequence). V gave up 4 bases and J gave up 4 bases; unmatched junction bases: 6.

The chain is built from TRBV5-5 and TRBJ1-1, with TRBD1 matching over 7 bases. With 1 base clipped from V and 9 bases from J, the junction kept 9 bases outside the gene matches. The CDR3 extends over 14 amino acids. CDR1 and CDR2 from the germline V gene are SGHKS and YYEKEE (reference sequence). CDR3 nucleotide sequence: TGTGCCAGCAGCTTGCAGACAGGGAATTTTAAAGCTTTCTTT. Translated, it gives CASSLQTGNFKAFF.

The J gene is TRBJ1-2, the V gene TRBV12-3 or TRBV12-4; D is ambiguous. CDR3 length: 14 amino acids. Trimming removed 3 bases at V and 0 bases at J, with 8 bases between. DNA for the CDR3: TGTGCCAGCAGTTTGTACGGTTCTAACTATGGCTACACCTTC. Amino acid sequence: CASSLYGSNYGYTF.

This clonotype has a handful of counts. The chain combines TRBV7-8 with TRBJ2-7; no firm D call. The V and J ends lost 6 bases and 10 bases respectively, with 7 bases between them. The CDR3 length is 9 residues. CDR1 and CDR2 from the germline V gene are SGHVS and FQNEAQ. Here the CDR3 reads CASRVPQYV. CDR3 DNA sequence: TGTGCCAGCAGGGTACCTCAGTACGTC.

This clonotype was observed many times. The DNA for the CDR3 is TGTGCCAGCAGCCCGACTAGCGGGATAACCGGGGAGCTGTTTTTT. Residues: CASSPTSGITGELFF. The chain has TRBV12-3 or TRBV12-4 and TRBJ2-2; 11 nucleotides match TRBD2. Trimming removed 6 bases from V and 5 bases from J; junction bases left unmatched: 5. The CDR3 runs to 15 residues.

The rearrangement links TRBV18 to TRBJ2-7; TRBD1 might be the D (5 bases). The V gene's germline CDR1 is KGHSH and CDR2 LQKENI. CDR3 length: 14 residues. Trimming stripped 2 bases from V and 0 bases from J, with 8 bases between. The CDR3 here is CASSPLGASYEQYV. In nucleotides, the CDR3 is TGTGCCAGCTCACCATTAGGGGCCTCCTACGAGCAGTACGTC.

There are a few counts of this clonotype. The V call is TRBV5-5, the J call TRBJ2-7, with D unresolved. CDR3 length: 12 amino acids. Germline V gene sequence: CDR1 SGHKS, CDR2 YYEKEE (reference sequence). Between the trimmed V and J ends, which lost 0 bases and 5 bases, there was a span of 6 bases. The CDR3 nucleotides read TGTGCCAGCAGCTTGGAAAGGCACGAGCAGTACTTC. Its translation: CASSLERHEQYF.

This clonotype was seen ten or more times. V gene TRBV12-3 or TRBV12-4 combines with J gene TRBJ2-5, with a weak D call TRBD2 (6 bases). The CDR3 has 14 amino acids. V was clipped by 3 bases and J by 3 bases, with 11 bases between them. CDR3 residues: CASSFSGAEETQYF. DNA for the CDR3: TGTGCCAGCAGTTTTTCGGGAGCAGAAGAGACCCAGTACTTC.

This clonotype was observed at least ten times. This chain connects TRBV3-1 to TRBJ2-2; 10 nucleotides match TRBD2. V shed 3 bases, J shed 4 bases, and the junction held 8 bases outside the gene matches. The CDR3 is 17 residues long. CDR1 and CDR2 (germline): LGHDT, YNNKEL (reference sequence). CDR3 loop: CASSHSRTSGFTGELFF. DNA for the CDR3: TGTGCCAGCAGCCACTCCCGGACTAGCGGCTTCACCGGGGAGCTGTTTTTT.

The J gene is TRBJ1-5, the V gene TRBV4-1; maybe TRBD1 (6 bases). The CDR3 extends over 16 amino acids. In germline, CDR1 is MGHRA, CDR2 YSYEKL. Between the trimmed V and J ends, which lost 0 bases and 7 bases, there was a span of 16 bases. CDR3 residues: CASSQETVRGRQPQHF. CDR3 DNA: TGCGCCAGCAGCCAAGAAACGGTCAGGGGACGACAGCCCCAGCATTTT.

This clonotype was found many times. V and J are TRBV4-2 and TRBJ2-1, with 7 bases that match TRBD2. V dropped 1 base and J dropped 10; count of bases not matched to a gene: 7. Germline lookup yields CDR1 LGHNA and CDR2 YNFKEQ. The CDR3 spans 14 residues. CDR3 amino acids: CASSQGEGAWEQFF. The CDR3 nucleotides read TGTGCCAGCAGCCAAGGGGAGGGAGCGTGGGAGCAGTTCTTC.

This clonotype was counted many times. This chain uses TRBV11-3 with TRBJ2-1; 7 nucleotides line up with TRBD1. V lost 2 bases and J lost 8; bases outside the gene matches: 9. The CDR3 extends over 15 amino acids. Germline V gives CDR1 SGHNT, CDR2 YENEEA. The chain's CDR3 is CASSLFGQGDHEQFF. The CDR3 bases are TGTGCCAGCAGCTTATTTGGTCAGGGGGATCATGAGCAGTTCTTC.

This clonotype was detected a few times. The chain carries TRBV5-1 and TRBJ1-1, with 7 bases matching TRBD1. Germline values: CDR1 SGHRS, CDR2 YFSETQ. The CDR3 sequence is 15 residues long. The junction had 9 bases not matched to a gene; V was cut back by 3 bases and J by 4 bases. CDR3 in DNA: TGCGCCAGCAGCTCCGAGGTAGGGGGCTTCACTGAAGCTTTCTTT. Amino acids: CASSSEVGGFTEAFF.

Many counts were recorded for this clonotype. V gene TRBV5-1 combines with J gene TRBJ2-2; a weak D match, TRBD1 (6 bases). This CDR3 is 20 amino acids long. The V gene lost 3 bases and the J gene lost 2 bases, with 26 bases spanning the gap. Germline V lookup: CDR1 SGHRS, CDR2 YFSETQ. The CDR3 here is CASSSALTGTINPNTGELFF. In DNA, the CDR3 is TGCGCCAGCAGCTCTGCCCTTACAGGGACAATCAACCCAAACACCGGGGAGCTGTTTTTT.

This clonotype was seen at least ten times. The chain couples TRBV29-1 to TRBJ1-2, with D possibly matching TRBD1 (5 bases). Trimming pared 3 bases from V and 2 bases from J, leaving 13 bases between. Germline V gives CDR1 SQVTM, CDR2 ANQGSEA. CDR3 length: 14 amino acids. The CDR3 nucleotides are TGCAGCGTTGATGGGAGGGGATCCAACTATGGCTACACCTTC. This encodes CSVDGRGSNYGYTF. Complete variable domain (other parts from reference TRBV29-1 and TRBJ1-2): SAVISQKPSRDICQRGTSLTIQCQVDSQVTMMFWYRQQPGQSLTLIATANQGSEATYESGFVIDKFPISRPNLTFSTLTVSNMSPEDSSIYLCSVDGRGSNYGYTFGSGTRLTVV.

This clonotype has a handful of counts. The chain joins TRBV6-1 to TRBJ2-7; unclear D gene. The germline V and J ends were trimmed by 0 bases and 1 base, with 19 bases remaining between them. The CDR3 is 18 residues long. CDR1 and CDR2 (germline): MNHNS, SASEGT. The CDR3 sequence is CASSEARHFARPSYEQYV. In DNA form, the CDR3 reads TGTGCCAGCAGTGAAGCAAGACATTTCGCCCGCCCTTCCTACGAGCAGTACGTC.

This clonotype has a handful of counts. The rearrangement joins TRBV4-1 to TRBJ2-1; TRBD2 agrees at 8 bases. The V gene end was trimmed by 1 base and the J gene end by 4 bases; junction bases not matched to a gene: 18. From germline, CDR1 is MGHRA and CDR2 YSYEKL. The CDR3 sequence is 20 residues long. The CDR3 here is CASSQVPAGVPLLAYNEQFF. DNA for the CDR3: TGCGCCAGCAGCCAAGTTCCAGCGGGAGTCCCCCTCCTGGCTTACAATGAGCAGTTCTTC.

The chain employs TRBV10-2 and TRBJ2-7, with D perhaps matching TRBD1 (6 bases). This CDR3 has 12 amino acids. Germline loops: CDR1 WSHSY, CDR2 SAAADI. V was trimmed by 8 bases and J by 11 bases, leaving 19 bases between them. The CDR3 region has the DNA TGCGCCAGCGAGGGGGAACCCGCCCGAAAGTACTTC. It yields the protein CASEGEPARKYF.

V is TRBV19 and J is TRBJ2-3; tentative D call: TRBD2 (6 bases). The CDR3 is made up of 16 amino acids. Germline V gene sequence: CDR1 LNHDA, CDR2 SQIVND (reference sequence). The V end was cut by 9 bases, the J end by 1 base, with 20 bases between. This CDR3 is CARLTRGISRTDTQYF. The CDR3 region has the DNA TGTGCCAGACTAACCCGGGGGATCTCCCGCACAGATACGCAGTATTTT.

The V gene is TRBV7-9, the J gene TRBJ2-5, with a tentative D call TRBD1 (6 bases). There are 13 residues in the CDR3. The V end lost 3 bases, the J end lost 5 bases, and 10 bases lay between the germline ends. Germline CDR1 and CDR2: SEHNR and FQNEAQ (reference sequence). The CDR3 bases are TGTGCCAGCAGCTTCGGAACAGGGGAGACCCAGTACTTC. This codes for CASSFGTGETQYF.

V and J are TRBV14 and TRBJ2-5; TRBD2 aligns across 9 bases. Germline CDR1 reads SGHDN; CDR2 reads FVKESK. CDR3 length: 14 residues. The ends lost 1 base at V and 8 bases at J; junction bases unmatched: 5. CDR3 nucleotide sequence: TGTGCCAGCAGCCAAGTCCTAGCGGGGCACACCCAGTACTTC. Amino acids: CASSQVLAGHTQYF.